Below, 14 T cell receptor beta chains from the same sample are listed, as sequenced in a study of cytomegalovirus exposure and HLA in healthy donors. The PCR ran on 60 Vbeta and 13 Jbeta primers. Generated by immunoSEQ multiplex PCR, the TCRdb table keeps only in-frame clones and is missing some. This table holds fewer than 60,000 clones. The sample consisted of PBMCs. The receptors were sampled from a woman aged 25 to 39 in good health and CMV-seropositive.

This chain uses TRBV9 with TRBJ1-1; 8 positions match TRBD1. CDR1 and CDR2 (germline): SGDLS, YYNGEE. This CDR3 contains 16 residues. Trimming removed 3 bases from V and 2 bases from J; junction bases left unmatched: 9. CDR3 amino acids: CASSALWDRINTEAFF. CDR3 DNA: TGTGCCAGCAGCGCACTCTGGGACAGGATTAACACTGAAGCTTTCTTT.

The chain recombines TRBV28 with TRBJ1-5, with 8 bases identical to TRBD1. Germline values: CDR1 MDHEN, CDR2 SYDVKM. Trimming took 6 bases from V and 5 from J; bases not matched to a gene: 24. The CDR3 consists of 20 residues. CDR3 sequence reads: CASSPPMTGVGVGQHQPQHF. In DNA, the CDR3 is TGTGCCAGCAGCCCACCCATGACAGGGGTAGGAGTCGGACAACATCAGCCCCAGCATTTT.

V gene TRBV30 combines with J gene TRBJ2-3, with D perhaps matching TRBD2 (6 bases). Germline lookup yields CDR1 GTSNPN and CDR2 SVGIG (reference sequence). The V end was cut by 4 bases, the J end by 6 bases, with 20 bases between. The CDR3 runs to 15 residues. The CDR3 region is CAWIRGSLPGDTQYF. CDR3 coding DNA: TGTGCCTGGATCCGGGGGTCACTACCCGGGGATACGCAGTATTTT.

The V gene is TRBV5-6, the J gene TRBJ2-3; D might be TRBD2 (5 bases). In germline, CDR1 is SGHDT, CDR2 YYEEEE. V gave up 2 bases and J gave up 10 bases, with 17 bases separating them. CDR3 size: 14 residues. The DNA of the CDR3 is TGTGCCAGCAGCTTCGGACTGTCCGGTTACGCGCAGTATTTT. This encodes CASSFGLSGYAQYF.

The CDR3 DNA reads TGTGCCAGCGCATCACAGGGGGGGACAGATACGCAGTATTTT. Its protein is CASASQGGTDTQYF. The chain is built from TRBV28 and TRBJ2-3, with TRBD1 as a possible D gene (8 bases). The CDR3 length is 14 residues. Germline V gene lookup returns CDR1 MDHEN and CDR2 SYDVKM. V was trimmed by 8 bases and J by 3 bases, leaving 15 bases between them. Combining the CDR3 with reference TRBV28 and TRBJ2-3 gives the whole variable domain DVKVTQSSRYLVKRTGEKVFLECVQDMDHENMFWYRQDPGLGLRLIYFSYDVKMKEKGDIPEGYSVSREKKERFSLILESASTNQTSMYLCASASQGGTDTQYFGPGTRLTVL.

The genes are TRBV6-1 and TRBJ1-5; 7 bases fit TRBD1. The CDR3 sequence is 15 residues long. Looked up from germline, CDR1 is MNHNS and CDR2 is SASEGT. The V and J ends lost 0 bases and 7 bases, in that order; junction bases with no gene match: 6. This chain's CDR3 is CASSEAEGAGQPQHF. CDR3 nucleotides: TGTGCCAGCAGTGAAGCGGAGGGGGCAGGGCAGCCCCAGCATTTT.

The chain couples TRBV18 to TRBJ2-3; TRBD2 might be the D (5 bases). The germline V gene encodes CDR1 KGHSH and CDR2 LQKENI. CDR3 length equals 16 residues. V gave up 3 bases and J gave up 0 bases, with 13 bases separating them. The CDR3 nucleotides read TGTGCCAGCTCACCCCGCATGGAGCGGAGCACAGATACGCAGTATTTT. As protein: CASSPRMERSTDTQYF.

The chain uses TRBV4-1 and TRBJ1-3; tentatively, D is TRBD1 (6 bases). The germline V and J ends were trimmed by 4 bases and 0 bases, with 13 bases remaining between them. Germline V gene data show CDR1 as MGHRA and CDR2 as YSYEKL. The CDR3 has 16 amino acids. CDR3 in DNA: TGCGCCAGCAGCCGTCAACAGGGCTCCTCTGGAAACACCATATATTTT. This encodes CASSRQQGSSGNTIYF.

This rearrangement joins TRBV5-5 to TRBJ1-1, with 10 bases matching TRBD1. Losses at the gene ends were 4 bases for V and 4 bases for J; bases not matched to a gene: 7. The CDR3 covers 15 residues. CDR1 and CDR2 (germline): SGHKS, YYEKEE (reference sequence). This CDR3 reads CASSPETGGFTEAFF. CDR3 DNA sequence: TGTGCCAGCAGCCCTGAGACAGGGGGCTTCACTGAAGCTTTCTTT.

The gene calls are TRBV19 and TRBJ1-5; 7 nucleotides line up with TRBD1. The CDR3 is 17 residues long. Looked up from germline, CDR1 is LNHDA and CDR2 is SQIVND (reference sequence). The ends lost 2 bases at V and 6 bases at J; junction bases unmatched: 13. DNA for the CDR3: TGTGCCAGTAGTATAAAGTGGACAGGTGAGGGGTTTCAGCCCCAGCATTTT. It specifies CASSIKWTGEGFQPQHF.

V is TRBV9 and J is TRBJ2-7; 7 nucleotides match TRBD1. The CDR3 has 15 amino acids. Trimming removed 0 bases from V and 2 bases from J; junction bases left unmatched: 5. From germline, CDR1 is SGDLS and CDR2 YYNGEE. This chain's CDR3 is CASSVGTGPPYEQYF. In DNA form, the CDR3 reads TGTGCCAGCAGCGTAGGGACAGGACCCCCCTACGAGCAGTACTTC.

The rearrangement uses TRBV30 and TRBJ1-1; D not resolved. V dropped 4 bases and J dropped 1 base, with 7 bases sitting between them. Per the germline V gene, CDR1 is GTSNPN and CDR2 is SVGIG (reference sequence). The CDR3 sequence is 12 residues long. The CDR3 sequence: CAWTGTNTEAFF. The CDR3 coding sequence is TGTGCCTGGACAGGAACGAACACTGAAGCTTTCTTT.

CDR3 coding DNA: TGTGCCACCGGACCGGGACTAGCGGGAGGTAGGAATGAGCAGTTCTTC. Translating gives CATGPGLAGGRNEQFF. This chain connects TRBV19 to TRBJ2-1; the match to TRBD2 covers 15 bases. The CDR3 sequence is 16 residues long. Germline CDR1 reads LNHDA; CDR2 reads SQIVND (reference sequence). Trimming took 10 bases from V and 7 from J; bases not matched to a gene: 11.

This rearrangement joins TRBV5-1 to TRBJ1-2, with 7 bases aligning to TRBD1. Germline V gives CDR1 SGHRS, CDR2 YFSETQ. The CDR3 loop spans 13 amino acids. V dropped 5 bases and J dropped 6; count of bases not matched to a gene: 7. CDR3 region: CASSTDRAHGYTF. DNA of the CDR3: TGCGCCAGCAGTACAGACAGGGCTCATGGCTACACCTTC.